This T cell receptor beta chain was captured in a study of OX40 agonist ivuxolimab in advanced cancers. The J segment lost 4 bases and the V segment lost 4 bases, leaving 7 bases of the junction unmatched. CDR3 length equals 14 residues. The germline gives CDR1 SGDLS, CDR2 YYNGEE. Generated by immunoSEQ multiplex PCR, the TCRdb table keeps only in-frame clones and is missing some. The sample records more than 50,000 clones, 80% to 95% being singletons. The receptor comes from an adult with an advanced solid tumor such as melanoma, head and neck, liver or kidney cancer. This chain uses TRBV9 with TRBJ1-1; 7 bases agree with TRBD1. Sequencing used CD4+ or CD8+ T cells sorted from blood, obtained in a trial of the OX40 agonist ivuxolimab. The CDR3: CASSLQTGPTEAFF. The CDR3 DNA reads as TGTGCCAGCAGCCTCCAGACAGGGCCCACTGAAGCTTTCTTT.